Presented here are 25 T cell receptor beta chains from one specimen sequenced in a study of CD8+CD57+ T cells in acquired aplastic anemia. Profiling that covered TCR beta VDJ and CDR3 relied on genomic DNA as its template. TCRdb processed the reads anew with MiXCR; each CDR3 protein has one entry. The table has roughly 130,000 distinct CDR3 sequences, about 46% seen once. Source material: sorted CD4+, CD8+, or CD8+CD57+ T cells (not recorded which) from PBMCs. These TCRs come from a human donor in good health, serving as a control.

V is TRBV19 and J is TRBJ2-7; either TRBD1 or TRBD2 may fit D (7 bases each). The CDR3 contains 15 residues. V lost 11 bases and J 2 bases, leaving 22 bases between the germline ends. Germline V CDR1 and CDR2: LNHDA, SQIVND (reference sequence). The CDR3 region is CARSTSSGTAYEQYF. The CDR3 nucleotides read TGTGCCCGATCGACTAGCAGTGGGACAGCCTACGAGCAGTACTTC.

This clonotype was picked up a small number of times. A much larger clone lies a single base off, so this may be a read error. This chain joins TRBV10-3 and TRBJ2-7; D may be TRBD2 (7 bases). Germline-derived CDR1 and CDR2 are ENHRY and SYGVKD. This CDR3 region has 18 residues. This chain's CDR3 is CASSRGLVGGWSTYEQYF. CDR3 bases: TGTGCCAGCAGTCGAGGACTAGTGGGGGGCTGGAGTACCTACGAGCAGTACTTC.

The DNA for the CDR3 is TGTGCCAGCAGTGAAGCAGGAACGAGTTCTGAAGCTTTCTTT. Protein product: CASSEAGTSSEAFF. The chain has TRBV2 and TRBJ1-1; D is uncertain. The germline V and J ends were trimmed by 0 bases and 6 bases, with 11 bases remaining between them. Germline loops: CDR1 SNHLY, CDR2 FYNNEI. This CDR3 comprises 14 residues.

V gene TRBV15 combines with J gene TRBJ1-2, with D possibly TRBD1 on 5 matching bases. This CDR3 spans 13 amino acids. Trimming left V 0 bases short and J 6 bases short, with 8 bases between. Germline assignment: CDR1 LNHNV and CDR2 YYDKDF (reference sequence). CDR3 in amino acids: CATSREGTDGYTF. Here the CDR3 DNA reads TGTGCCACCAGCAGAGAGGGGACGGATGGCTACACCTTC.

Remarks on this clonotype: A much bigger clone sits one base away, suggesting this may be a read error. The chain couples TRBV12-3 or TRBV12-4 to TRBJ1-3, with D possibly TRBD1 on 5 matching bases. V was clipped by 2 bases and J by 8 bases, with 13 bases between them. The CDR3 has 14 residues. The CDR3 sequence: CASSLRGSGDTIYF. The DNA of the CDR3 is TGTGCCAGCAGTTTACGGGGCTCCGGAGACACCATATATTTT.

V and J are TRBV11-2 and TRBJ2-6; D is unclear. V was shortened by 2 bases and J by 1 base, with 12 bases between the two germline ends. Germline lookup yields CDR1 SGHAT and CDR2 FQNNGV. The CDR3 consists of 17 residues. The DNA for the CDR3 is TGTGCCAGCAGCTTAAAGGCCGTGGGGTCTGGGGCCAACGTCCTGACTTTC. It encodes CASSLKAVGSGANVLTF.

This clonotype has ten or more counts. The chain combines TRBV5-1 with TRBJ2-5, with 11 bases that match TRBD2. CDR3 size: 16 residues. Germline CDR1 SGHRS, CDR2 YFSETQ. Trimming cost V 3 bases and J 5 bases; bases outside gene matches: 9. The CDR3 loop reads CASSSTISGGGETQYF. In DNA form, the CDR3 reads TGCGCCAGCAGCTCCACCATTAGCGGGGGGGGGGAGACCCAGTACTTC.

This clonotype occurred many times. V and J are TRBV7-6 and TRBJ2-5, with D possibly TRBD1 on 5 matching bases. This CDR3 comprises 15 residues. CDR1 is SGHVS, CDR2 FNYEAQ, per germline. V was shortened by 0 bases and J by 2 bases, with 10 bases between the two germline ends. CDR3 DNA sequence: TGTGCCAGCAGCTTAGCCGCAGGGCCTCAAGAGACCCAGTACTTC. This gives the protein CASSLAAGPQETQYF.

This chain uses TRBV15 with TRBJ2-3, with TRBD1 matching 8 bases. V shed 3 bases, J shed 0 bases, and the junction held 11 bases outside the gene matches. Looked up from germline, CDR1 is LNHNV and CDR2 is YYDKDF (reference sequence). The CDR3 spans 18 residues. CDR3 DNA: TGTGCCACCAGCAGCGTCGCCACAGGGGGGACTAGCACAGATACGCAGTATTTT. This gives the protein CATSSVATGGTSTDTQYF.

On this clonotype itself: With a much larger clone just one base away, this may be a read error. CDR3 residues: CASSAIETGELFF. CDR3 nucleotides: TGCGCCAGCAGCGCGATCGAAACCGGGGAGCTGTTTTTT. J is TRBJ2-2 and V is TRBV4-3; D is ambiguous. This CDR3 has 13 amino acids. The V gene's germline CDR1 is LGHNA and CDR2 YSLEER. V dropped 5 bases and J dropped 5 bases, with 9 bases sitting between them.

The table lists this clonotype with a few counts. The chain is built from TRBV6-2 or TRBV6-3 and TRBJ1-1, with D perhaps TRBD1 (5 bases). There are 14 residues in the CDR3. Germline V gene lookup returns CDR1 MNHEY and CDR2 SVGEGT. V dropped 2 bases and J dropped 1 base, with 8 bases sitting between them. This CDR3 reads CASSYGAPNTEAFF. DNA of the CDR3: TGTGCCAGCAGTTACGGGGCTCCGAACACTGAAGCTTTCTTT.

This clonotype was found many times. The CDR3 sequence is CASSLARTVIQETQYF. DNA for the CDR3: TGTGCCAGCAGCTTGGCGCGGACAGTGATCCAAGAGACCCAGTACTTC. The chain recombines TRBV5-8 with TRBJ2-5; D possibly corresponds to TRBD1 (6 bases). Trimming cost V 0 bases and J 1 base, with 13 bases left between them. Per the germline V gene, CDR1 is SGHTS and CDR2 is YDEGEE. This CDR3 spans 16 amino acids. Using reference TRBV5-8 and TRBJ2-5 for the parts outside the CDR3, the full variable domain is EAGVTQSPTHLIKTRGQQATLRCSPISGHTSVYWYQQALGLGLQFLLWYDEGEERNRGNFPPRFSGRQFPNYSSELNVNALELEDSALYLCASSLARTVIQETQYFGPGTRLLVL.

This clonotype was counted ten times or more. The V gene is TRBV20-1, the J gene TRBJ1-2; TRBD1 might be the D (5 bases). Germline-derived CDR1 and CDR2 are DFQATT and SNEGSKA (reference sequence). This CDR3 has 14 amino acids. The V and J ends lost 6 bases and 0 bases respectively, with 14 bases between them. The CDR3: CSAHSQGPNYGYTF. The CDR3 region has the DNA TGCAGTGCGCATTCCCAGGGTCCTAACTATGGCTACACCTTC.

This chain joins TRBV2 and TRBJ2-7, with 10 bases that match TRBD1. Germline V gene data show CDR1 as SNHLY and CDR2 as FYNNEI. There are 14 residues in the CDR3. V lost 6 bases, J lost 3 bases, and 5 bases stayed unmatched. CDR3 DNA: TGTGCCAGCAGCGGGACAGGGGTCCGCTACGAGCAGTACTTC. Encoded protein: CASSGTGVRYEQYF.

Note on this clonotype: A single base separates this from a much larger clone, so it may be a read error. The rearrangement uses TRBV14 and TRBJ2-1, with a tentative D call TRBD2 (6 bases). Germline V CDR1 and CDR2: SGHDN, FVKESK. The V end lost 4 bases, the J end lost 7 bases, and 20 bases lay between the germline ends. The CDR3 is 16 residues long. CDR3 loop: CASSLSTEGLYNEQFF. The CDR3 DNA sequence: TGTGCCAGCAGCCTAAGCACGGAGGGGCTCTATAATGAGCAGTTCTTC.

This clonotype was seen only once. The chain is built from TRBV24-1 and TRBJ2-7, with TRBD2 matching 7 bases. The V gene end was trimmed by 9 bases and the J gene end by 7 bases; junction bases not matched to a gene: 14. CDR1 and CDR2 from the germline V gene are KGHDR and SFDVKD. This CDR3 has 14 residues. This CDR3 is CATGTGGRPNEQYF. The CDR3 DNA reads TGTGCCACCGGGACGGGGGGTAGGCCCAATGAGCAGTACTTC.

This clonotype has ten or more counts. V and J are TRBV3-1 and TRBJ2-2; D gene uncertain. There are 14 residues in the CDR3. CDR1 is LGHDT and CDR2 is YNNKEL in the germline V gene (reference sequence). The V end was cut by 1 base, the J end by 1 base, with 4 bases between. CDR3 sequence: CASSQGGNTGELFF. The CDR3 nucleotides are TGTGCCAGCAGCCAAGGAGGGAACACCGGGGAGCTGTTTTTT.

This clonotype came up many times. CDR3 in DNA: TGTGCCAGCAGCCAACTAAACCTTCCGGATGAGCAGTTCTTC. Translated, it gives CASSQLNLPDEQFF. The rearrangement links TRBV3-1 to TRBJ2-1; D uncertain. Germline values: CDR1 LGHDT, CDR2 YNNKEL (reference sequence). Trimming removed 2 bases at V and 8 bases at J, with 13 bases between. The CDR3 has 14 amino acids.

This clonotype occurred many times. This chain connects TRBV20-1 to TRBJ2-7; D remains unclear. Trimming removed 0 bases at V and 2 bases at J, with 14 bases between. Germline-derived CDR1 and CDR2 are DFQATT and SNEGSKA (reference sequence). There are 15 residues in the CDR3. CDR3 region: CSARDPYGVTYEQYF. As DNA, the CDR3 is TGCAGTGCTAGAGATCCCTACGGAGTTACCTACGAGCAGTACTTC.

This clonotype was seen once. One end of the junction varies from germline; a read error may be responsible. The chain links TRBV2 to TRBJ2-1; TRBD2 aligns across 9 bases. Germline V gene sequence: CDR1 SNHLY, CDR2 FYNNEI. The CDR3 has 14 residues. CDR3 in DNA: TGTGCCAGCAACGCGCTAGCGGGATACACTGAGCAGTTCTTC. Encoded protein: CASNALAGYTEQFF.

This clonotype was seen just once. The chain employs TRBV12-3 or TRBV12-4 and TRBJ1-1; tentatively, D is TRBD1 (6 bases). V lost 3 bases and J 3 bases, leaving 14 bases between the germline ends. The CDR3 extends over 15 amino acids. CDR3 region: CASSFQLEGDTEAFF. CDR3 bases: TGTGCCAGCAGTTTCCAGCTCGAGGGGGACACTGAAGCTTTCTTT.

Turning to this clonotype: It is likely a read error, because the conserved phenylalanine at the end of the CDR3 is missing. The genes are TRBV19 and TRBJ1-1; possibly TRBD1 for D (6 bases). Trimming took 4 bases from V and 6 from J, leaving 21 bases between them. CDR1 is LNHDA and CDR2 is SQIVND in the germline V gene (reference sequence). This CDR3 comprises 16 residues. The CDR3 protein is CASSKVGGAGTPEAFL. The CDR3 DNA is TGTGCCAGTAGTAAGGTTGGGGGGGCGGGAACTCCTGAAGCTTTCCTT.

The CDR3 DNA follows: TGCGCCAGCAGCTTGGAGAGTGGGCAGTTCTTC. Encoded protein: CASSLESGQFF. The chain combines TRBV5-1 with TRBJ2-1; D remains ambiguous. CDR1 and CDR2 from the germline V gene are SGHRS and YFSETQ. This CDR3 is 11 amino acids long. Trimming took off 0 bases at V and 12 bases at J, with 7 bases between the two ends.

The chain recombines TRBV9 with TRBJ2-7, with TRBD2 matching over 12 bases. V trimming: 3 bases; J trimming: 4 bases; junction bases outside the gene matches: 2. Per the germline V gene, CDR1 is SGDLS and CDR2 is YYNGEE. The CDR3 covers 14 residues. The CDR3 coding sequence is TGTGCCAGCAGCGGGACTAGCGGGGTGTACGAGCAGTACTTC. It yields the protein CASSGTSGVYEQYF.

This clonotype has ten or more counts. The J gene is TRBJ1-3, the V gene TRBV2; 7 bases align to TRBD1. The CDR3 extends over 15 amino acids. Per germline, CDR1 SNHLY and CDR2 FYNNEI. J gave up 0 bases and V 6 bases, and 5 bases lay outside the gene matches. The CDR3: CASSAGQVSGNTIYF. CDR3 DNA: TGTGCCAGCAGCGCTGGACAGGTCTCTGGAAACACCATATATTTT. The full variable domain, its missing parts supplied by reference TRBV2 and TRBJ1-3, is EPEVTQTPSHQVTQMGQEVILRCVPISNHLYFYWYRQILGQKVEFLVSFYNNEISEKSEIFDDQFSVERPDGSNFTLKIRSTKLEDSAMYFCASSAGQVSGNTIYFGEGSWLTVV.